This record covers a single T cell receptor beta chain. This entry belongs to a study of blood T cell repertoires in COVID-19. Overall study: The United States, Italy and Spain were the sources of the acute and convalescent COVID-19 samples. T cells, B-cell-depleted T cells, or PBMCs provided the cDNA or gDNA that served as material.

Per the study methods: The authors estimated nucleated cell counts from reference gene primer amplification. Here immunoSEQ multiplex PCR was the method, and the copy in TCRdb shows in-frame clones only, minus some. V, J and clone size are taken as reported in that table, and D and trimming were inferred from the DNA itself. This sample has approximately 50,000 clones; approximately 85% occur once, and the top ten carry more than 8.5%. V was clipped by 6 bases and J by 3 bases; unmatched bases: 7. This CDR3 region has 14 residues. The germline gives CDR1 MDHEN, CDR2 SYDVKM. Sequenced: peripheral blood. The chain has TRBV28 and TRBJ1-2, with 7 bases lining up with TRBD1. The sequence came from a human donor in a cohort sampled during active COVID-19. CDR3 sequence reads: CASSRTDRDYGYTF. The CDR3, as DNA: TGTGCCAGCAGCCGCACAGACAGGGACTATGGCTACACCTTC.